The T cell receptor beta chain under discussion was sequenced for a study of T-cell reconstitution after alpha-beta-depleted transplantation in children listed by TCRdb under 2016. Concerning the study at large: Using TCR repertoire profiling, the study followed T-cell immune reconstitution in a quantitative way in children after TCRalphabeta/CD19-depleted allogeneic hematopoietic cell transplantation.

The protocol used for the library was PCR. Instrument on record: Illumina HiSeq 2500. Molecular barcoding was employed in the preparation of TCR libraries, with unique molecular identifiers being used to normalize TCRbeta repertoire quantification. The public reads were reanalyzed by TCRdb: fastp trimming at Q25, MiXCR alignment, in-frame beta chains only. Every distinct CDR3 protein forms one entry, paired with its most common genes and DNA. The sample yields around 480,000 distinct CDR3 sequences; around a third were counted once. Under 3% of the sample lies in the top ten. This clonotype was seen a few times. Its antigen is not yet known. No qualities accompany the bases; no much larger clone lies one base away. Specimen: PBMCs from the stem cell graft donor, collected from the stem cell graft. This receptor was identified in a human donor who donated a stem cell graft to a child with aplastic anemia.

The DNA sequence is given as TGTGCCAGCAGCCAAAGCGGGAGGGGTTCAGATACGCAGTATTTT. It codes for CASSQSGRGSDTQYF. Recombination connected TRBV11-3 to TRBJ2-3; the junction holds 10 bases that match TRBD2. Clipping removes 5 bases from V and 4 bases from J, with 6 as the unmatched junction base count. Reading from cysteine to phenylalanine, the CDR3 counts 15 amino acids. Kept here is only the CDR3 DNA, which spans 45 bases and is read in frame from base 1. CDR1 and CDR2 were assigned from the germline V gene as SGHNT and YENEEA.